This entry describes one T cell receptor (beta chain). With 6 bases clipped from V and 0 bases from J, the junction kept 3 bases outside the gene matches. In germline, CDR1 is MNHNS, CDR2 SASEGT. CDR3 size: 14 residues. The data were obtained in a study of siplizumab effects on memory and regulatory T cells. Libraries were prepared by immunoSEQ multiplex PCR; TCRdb keeps only in-frame clonotypes and omits some of them. The repertoire consists of 120,000 or so clones, with roughly 89% occurring once and the leading ten covering 1% to 1.5%. This receptor was identified in a human donor in good health. The chain is built from TRBV6-1 and TRBJ2-3; 7 bases agree with TRBD1. The specimen sequenced was CD4+ T cells sorted from blood. CDR3 region: CASSRDRSTDTQYF. CDR3 coding DNA: TGTGCCAGCAGCAGGGACAGAAGCACAGATACGCAGTATTTT.